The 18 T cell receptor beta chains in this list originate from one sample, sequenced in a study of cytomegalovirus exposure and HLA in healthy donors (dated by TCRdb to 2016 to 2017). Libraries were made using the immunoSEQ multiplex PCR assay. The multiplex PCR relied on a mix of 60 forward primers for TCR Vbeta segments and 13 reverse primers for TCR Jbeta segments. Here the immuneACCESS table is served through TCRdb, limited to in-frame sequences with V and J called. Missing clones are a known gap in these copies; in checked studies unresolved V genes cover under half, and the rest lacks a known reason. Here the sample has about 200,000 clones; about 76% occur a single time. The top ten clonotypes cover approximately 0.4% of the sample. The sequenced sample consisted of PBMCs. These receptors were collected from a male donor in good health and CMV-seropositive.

The CDR3 sequence is CASSLLDRSGTEAFF. The CDR3 DNA follows: TGTGCCAGCAGCTTACTCGACAGGTCCGGGACTGAAGCTTTCTTT. V and J are TRBV7-9 and TRBJ1-1; TRBD1 might be the D (6 bases). V was clipped by 2 bases and J by 5 bases, with 15 bases between them. The CDR3 covers 15 residues. Germline CDR1 and CDR2: SEHNR and FQNEAQ (reference sequence).

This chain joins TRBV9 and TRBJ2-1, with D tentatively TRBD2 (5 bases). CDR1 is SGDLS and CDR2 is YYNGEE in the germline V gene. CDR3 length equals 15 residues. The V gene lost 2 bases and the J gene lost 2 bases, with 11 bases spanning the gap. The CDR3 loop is CASSVQRFPYNEQFF. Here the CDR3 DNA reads TGTGCCAGCAGCGTCCAGCGGTTTCCCTACAATGAGCAGTTCTTC.

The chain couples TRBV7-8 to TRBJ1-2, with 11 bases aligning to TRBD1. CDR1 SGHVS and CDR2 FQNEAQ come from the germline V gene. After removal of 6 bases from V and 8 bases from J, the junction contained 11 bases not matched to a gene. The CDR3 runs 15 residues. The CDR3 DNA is TGTGCCAGCAGTAAGGGACAGGGGGTTGTAGAAGGCTACACCTTC. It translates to CASSKGQGVVEGYTF.

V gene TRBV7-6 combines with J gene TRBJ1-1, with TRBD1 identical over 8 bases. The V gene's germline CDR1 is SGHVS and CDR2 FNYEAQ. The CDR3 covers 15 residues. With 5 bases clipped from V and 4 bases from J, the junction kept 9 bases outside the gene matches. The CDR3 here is CASSRRTGFGTEAFF. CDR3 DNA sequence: TGTGCCAGCAGCCGTAGGACAGGGTTTGGCACTGAAGCTTTCTTT.

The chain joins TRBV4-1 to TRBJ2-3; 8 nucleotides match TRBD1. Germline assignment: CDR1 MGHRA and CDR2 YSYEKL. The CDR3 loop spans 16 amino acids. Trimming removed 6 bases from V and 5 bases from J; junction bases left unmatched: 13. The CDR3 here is CASRGVRGQDQDTQYF. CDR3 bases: TGCGCCAGCAGGGGTGTGCGGGGACAGGACCAAGATACGCAGTATTTT.

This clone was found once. CDR3: CASSQARGNYGYTF. The CDR3 DNA sequence: TGCGCCAGCAGCCAAGCTCGGGGGAACTATGGCTACACCTTC. The chain couples TRBV4-3 to TRBJ1-2; maybe TRBD1 (5 bases). V was shortened by 1 base and J by 2 bases, with 8 bases between the two germline ends. Per germline, CDR1 LGHNA and CDR2 YSLEER. This CDR3 is built from 14 residues.

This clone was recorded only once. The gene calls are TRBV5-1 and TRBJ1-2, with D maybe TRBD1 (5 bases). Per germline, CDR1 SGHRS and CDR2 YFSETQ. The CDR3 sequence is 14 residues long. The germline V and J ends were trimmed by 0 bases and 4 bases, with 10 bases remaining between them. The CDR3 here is CASSLETDLYGYTF. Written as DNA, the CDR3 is TGCGCCAGCAGCTTGGAGACAGACCTCTATGGCTACACCTTC.

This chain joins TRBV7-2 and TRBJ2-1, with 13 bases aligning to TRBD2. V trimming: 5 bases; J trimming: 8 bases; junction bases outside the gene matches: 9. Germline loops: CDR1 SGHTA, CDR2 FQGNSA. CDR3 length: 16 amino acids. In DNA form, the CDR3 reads TGTGCCAGCAGCCCCCTCGGACTAGCGGGAGTCGATGAGCAGTTCTTC. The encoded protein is CASSPLGLAGVDEQFF. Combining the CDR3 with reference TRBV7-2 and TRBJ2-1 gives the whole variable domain GAGVSQSPSNKVTEKGKDVELRCDPISGHTALYWYRQSLGQGLEFLIYFQGNSAPDKSGLPSDRFSAERTGGSVSTLTIQRTQQEDSAVYLCASSPLGLAGVDEQFFGPGTRLTVL.

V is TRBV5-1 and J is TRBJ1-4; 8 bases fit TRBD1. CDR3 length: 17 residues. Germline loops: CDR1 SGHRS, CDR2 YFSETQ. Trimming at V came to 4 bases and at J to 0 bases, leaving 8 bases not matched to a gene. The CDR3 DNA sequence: TGCGCCAGCAGCACAGGGACAGGAAAAGCAACTAATGAAAAACTGTTTTTT. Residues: CASSTGTGKATNEKLFF. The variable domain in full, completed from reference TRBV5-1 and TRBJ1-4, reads KAGVTQTPRYLIKTRGQQVTLSCSPISGHRSVSWYQQTPGQGLQFLFEYFSETQRNKGNFPGRFSGRQFSNSRSEMNVSTLELGDSALYLCASSTGTGKATNEKLFFGSGTQLSVL.

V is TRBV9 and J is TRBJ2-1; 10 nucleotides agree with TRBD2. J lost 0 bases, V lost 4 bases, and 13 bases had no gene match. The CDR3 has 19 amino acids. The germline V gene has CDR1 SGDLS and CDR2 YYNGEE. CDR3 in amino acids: CASSSRRLAGVSSYNEQFF. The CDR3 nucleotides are TGTGCCAGCAGCTCGCGAAGGCTAGCGGGAGTCAGCTCCTACAATGAGCAGTTCTTC.

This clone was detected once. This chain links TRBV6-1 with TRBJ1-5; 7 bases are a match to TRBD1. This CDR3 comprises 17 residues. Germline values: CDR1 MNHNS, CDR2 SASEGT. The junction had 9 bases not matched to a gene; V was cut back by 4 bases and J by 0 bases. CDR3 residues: CASSVQGVRGSNQPQHF. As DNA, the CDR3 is TGTGCCAGCAGTGTGCAGGGGGTCCGGGGTAGCAATCAGCCCCAGCATTTT.

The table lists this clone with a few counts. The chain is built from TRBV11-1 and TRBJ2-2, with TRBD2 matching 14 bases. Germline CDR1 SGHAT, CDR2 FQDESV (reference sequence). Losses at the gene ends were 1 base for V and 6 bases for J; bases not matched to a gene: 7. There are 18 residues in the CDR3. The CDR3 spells CASSLVPGLAGVSGELFF. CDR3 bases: TGTGCCAGCAGCTTAGTACCGGGACTAGCGGGGGTTTCCGGGGAGCTGTTTTTT.

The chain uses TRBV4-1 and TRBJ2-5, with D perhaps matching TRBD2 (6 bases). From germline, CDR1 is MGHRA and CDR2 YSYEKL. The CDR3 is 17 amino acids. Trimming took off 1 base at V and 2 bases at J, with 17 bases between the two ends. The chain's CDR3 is CASSQGLGGTPQETQYF. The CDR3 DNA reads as TGCGCCAGCAGCCAAGGGTTAGGCGGGACCCCACAAGAGACCCAGTACTTC.

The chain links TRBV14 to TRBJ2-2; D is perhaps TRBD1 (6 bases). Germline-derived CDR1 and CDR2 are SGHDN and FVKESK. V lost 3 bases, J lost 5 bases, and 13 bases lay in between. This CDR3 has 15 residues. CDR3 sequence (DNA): TGTGCCAGCAGCCATTACAGGGCCACAACCGGGGAGCTGTTTTTT. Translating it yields CASSHYRATTGELFF. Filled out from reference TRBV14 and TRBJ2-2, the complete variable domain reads EAGVTQFPSHSVIEKGQTVTLRCDPISGHDNLYWYRRVMGKEIKFLLHFVKESKQDESGMPNNRFLAERTGGTYSTLKVQPAELEDSGVYFCASSHYRATTGELFFGEGSRLTVL.

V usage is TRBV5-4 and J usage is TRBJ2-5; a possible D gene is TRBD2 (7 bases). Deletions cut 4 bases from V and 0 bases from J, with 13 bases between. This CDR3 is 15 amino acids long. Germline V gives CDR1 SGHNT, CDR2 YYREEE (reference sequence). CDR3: CASSRKGGDQETQYF. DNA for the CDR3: TGTGCCAGCAGCAGGAAGGGGGGGGACCAAGAGACCCAGTACTTC.

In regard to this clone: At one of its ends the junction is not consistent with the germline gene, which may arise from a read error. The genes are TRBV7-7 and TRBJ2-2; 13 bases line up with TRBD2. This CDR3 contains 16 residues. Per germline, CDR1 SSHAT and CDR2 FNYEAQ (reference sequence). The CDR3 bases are TGTGCTAGCAGCCCTGGACTAGCGGGAGTGACCGGGGAGCTGTTTTTT. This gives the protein CASSPGLAGVTGELFF.

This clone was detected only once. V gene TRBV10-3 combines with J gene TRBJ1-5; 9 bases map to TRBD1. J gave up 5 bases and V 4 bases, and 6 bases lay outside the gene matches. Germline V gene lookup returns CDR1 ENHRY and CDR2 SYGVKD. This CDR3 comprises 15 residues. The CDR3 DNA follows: TGTGCCATCAGTGCAGGGACAGGGAACTATCAGCCCCAGCATTTT. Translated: CAISAGTGNYQPQHF.

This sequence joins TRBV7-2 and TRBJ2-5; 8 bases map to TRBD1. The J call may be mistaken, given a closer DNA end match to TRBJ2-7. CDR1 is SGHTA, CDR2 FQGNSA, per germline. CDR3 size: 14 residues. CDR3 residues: CASSTHRGTAEQYF. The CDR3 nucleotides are TGTGCCAGCAGCACCCACAGGGGGACCGCCGAGCAGTACTTC.